Listed below are T cell receptor beta chains from one sample, sequenced in a study of monozygotic twins with inflammatory bowel disease. TCRdb processed the 5' RACE reads again and assigns one entry to each CDR3 protein, with no DNA. This table lists a few hundred thousand distinct CDR3 sequences. Material for sequencing was blood. These receptor sequences come from a human donor with ulcerative colitis or Crohn's disease, or a healthy co-twin of an affected twin (not recorded which). CDR3s include the opening cysteine and the closing phenylalanine or tryptophan. Fields, in order: J gene, V gene, CDR3 protein.

j_gene: TRBJ1-2
v_gene: TRBV11-2
CDR3aa: CASSLLVPGQRTNYGYTF

j_gene: TRBJ2-1
v_gene: TRBV12-3/TRBV12-4
CDR3aa: CASRGTGNNEQFF

j_gene: TRBJ2-1
v_gene: TRBV14
CDR3aa: CASSQDLRVSNEQFF

j_gene: TRBJ2-7
v_gene: TRBV7-2
CDR3aa: CASSTTRYSYEQYF

j_gene: TRBJ2-3
v_gene: TRBV29-1
CDR3aa: CSVEFPKIYTQYF

j_gene: TRBJ2-5
v_gene: TRBV5-5
CDR3aa: CASSFGQGPDTQYF

j_gene: TRBJ2-3
v_gene: TRBV20-1
CDR3aa: CSARQGTTDTQYF

j_gene: TRBJ1-6
v_gene: TRBV7-2
CDR3aa: CASSLGSTTRSSPLHF

j_gene: TRBJ2-3
v_gene: TRBV7-8
CDR3aa: CASSLQIPDTQYF

j_gene: TRBJ1-5
v_gene: TRBV6-1
CDR3aa: CATTDWGSNQPQHF

j_gene: TRBJ2-2
v_gene: TRBV4-3
CDR3aa: CASSQMDREVGELFF

j_gene: TRBJ1-4
v_gene: TRBV15
CDR3aa: CATSRDLIIGAFGEKLFF

j_gene: TRBJ2-1
v_gene: TRBV9
CDR3aa: CASSVGGSYNEQFF

j_gene: TRBJ2-3
v_gene: TRBV12-3/TRBV12-4
CDR3aa: CASGSSGTDTQYF

j_gene: TRBJ2-5
v_gene: TRBV4-3
CDR3aa: CASSLQGGTSDQETQYF

j_gene: TRBJ1-1
v_gene: TRBV7-9
CDR3aa: CASTTELNTEAFF

j_gene: TRBJ1-4
v_gene: TRBV14
CDR3aa: CASSQERALNEKLFF

j_gene: TRBJ2-7
v_gene: TRBV4-3
CDR3aa: CASSRVPGQGFYEQYF

j_gene: TRBJ2-1
v_gene: TRBV29-1
CDR3aa: CSATGWRNEQFF

j_gene: TRBJ2-2
v_gene: TRBV5-1
CDR3aa: CASSLGLAPNTGELFF

j_gene: TRBJ2-7
v_gene: TRBV5-1
CDR3aa: CASSYTDRTYEQYF

j_gene: TRBJ1-5
v_gene: TRBV28
CDR3aa: CASSTLGQTNQPQHF